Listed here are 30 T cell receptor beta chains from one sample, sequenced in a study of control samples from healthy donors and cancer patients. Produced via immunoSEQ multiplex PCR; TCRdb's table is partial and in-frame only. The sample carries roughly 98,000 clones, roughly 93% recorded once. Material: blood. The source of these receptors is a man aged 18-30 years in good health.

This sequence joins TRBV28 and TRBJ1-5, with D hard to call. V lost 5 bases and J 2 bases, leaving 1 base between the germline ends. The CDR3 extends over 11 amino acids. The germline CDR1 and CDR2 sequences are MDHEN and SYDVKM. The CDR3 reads CASSRNQPQHF. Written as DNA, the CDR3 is TGTGCCAGCAGTCGCAATCAGCCCCAGCATTTT.

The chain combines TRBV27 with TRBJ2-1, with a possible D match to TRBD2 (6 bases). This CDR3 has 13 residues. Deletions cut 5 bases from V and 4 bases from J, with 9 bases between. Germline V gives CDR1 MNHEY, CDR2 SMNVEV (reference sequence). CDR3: CASSGDFYNEQFF. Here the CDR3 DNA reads TGTGCCAGCAGTGGGGACTTTTACAATGAGCAGTTCTTC.

CDR3 bases: TGTGCCAGCAGCATACGACCCCCACGGGAACTAGCGGGAGGGCCGGGGTATTACGAGCAGTACTTC. Its protein is CASSIRPPRELAGGPGYYEQYF. The V call is TRBV21-1, the J call TRBJ2-7; whether TRBD2, the table's D call, matches the DNA was not checked. TRBV21-1 is a pseudogene. This CDR3 is built from 22 residues.

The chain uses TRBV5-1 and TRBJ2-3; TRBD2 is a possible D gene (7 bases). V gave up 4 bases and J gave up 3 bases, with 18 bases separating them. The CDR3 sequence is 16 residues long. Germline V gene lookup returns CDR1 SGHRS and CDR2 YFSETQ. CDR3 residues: CASSLGGAATTDTQYF. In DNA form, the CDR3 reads TGCGCCAGCAGCCTAGGGGGGGCAGCTACTACAGATACGCAGTATTTT.

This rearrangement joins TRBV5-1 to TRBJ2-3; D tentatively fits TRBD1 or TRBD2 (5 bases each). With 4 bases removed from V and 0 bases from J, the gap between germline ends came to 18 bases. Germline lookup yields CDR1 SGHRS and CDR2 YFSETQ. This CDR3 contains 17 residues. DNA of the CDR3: TGCGCCAGCAGCAAGGGACCGATAGACCCTAGCACAGATACGCAGTATTTT. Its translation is CASSKGPIDPSTDTQYF. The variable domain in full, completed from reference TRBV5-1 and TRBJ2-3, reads KAGVTQTPRYLIKTRGQQVTLSCSPISGHRSVSWYQQTPGQGLQFLFEYFSETQRNKGNFPGRFSGRQFSNSRSEMNVSTLELGDSALYLCASSKGPIDPSTDTQYFGPGTRLTVL.

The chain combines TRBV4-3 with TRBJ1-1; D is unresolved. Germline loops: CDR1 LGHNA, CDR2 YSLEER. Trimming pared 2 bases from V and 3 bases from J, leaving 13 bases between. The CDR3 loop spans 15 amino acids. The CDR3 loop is CASSQRAGGYTEAFF. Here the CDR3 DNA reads TGCGCCAGCAGCCAACGAGCGGGCGGCTACACTGAAGCTTTCTTT.

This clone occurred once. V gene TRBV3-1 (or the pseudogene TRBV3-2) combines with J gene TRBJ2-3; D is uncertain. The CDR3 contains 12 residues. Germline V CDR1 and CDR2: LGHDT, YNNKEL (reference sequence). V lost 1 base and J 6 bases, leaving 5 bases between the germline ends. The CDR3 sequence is CASSQVPDTQYF. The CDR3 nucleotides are TGTGCCAGCAGCCAAGTTCCGGATACGCAGTATTTT.

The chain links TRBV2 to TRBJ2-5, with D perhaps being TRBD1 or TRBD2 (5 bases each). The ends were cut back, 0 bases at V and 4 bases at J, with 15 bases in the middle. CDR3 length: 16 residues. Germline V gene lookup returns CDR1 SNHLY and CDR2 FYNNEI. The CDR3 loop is CASSEAWGSRGETQYF. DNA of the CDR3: TGTGCCAGCAGTGAAGCATGGGGGAGTAGAGGAGAGACCCAGTACTTC.

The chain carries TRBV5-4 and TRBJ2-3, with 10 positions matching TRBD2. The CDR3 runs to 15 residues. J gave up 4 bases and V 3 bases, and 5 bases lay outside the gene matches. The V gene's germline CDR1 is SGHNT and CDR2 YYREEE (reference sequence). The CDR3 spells CASSSGGLAADTQYF. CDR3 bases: TGTGCCAGCAGCTCCGGCGGACTAGCGGCAGATACGCAGTATTTT.

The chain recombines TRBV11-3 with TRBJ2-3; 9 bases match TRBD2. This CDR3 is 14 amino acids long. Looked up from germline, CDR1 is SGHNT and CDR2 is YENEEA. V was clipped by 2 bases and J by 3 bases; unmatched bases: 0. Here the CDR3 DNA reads TGTGCCAGCAGCTTAAGCGGGAGGACAGATACGCAGTATTTT. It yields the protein CASSLSGRTDTQYF.

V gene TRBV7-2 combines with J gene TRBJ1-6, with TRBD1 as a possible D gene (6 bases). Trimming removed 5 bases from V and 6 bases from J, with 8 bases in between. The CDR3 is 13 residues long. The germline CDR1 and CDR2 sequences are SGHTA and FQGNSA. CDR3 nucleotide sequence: TGTGCCAGCAGCCGGGACACTAATTCACCCCTCCACTTT. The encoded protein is CASSRDTNSPLHF.

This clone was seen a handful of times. The CDR3 spells CASSYSADSNQPQHF. CDR3 DNA: TGTGCCAGCAGTTACTCGGCGGATAGCAATCAGCCCCAGCATTTT. The chain carries TRBV6-5 and TRBJ1-5; D is uncertain. The CDR3 consists of 15 residues. Germline CDR1 reads MNHEY; CDR2 reads SVGAGI. V lost 0 bases to trimming and J lost 0 bases, with 6 bases between them.

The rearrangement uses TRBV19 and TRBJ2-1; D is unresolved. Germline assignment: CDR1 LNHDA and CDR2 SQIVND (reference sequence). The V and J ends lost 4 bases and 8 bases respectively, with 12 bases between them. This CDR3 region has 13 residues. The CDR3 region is CASSRRPGDEQFF. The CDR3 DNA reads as TGTGCCAGTAGTAGACGACCGGGCGATGAGCAGTTCTTC. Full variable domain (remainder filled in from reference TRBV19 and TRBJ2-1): DGGITQSPKYLFRKEGQNVTLSCEQNLNHDAMYWYRQDPGQGLRLIYYSQIVNDFQKGDIAEGYSVSREKKESFPLTVTSAQKNPTAFYLCASSRRPGDEQFFGPGTRLTVL.

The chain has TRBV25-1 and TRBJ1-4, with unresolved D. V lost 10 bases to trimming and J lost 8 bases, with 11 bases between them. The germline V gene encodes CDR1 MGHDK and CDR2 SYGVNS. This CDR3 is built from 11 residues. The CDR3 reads CATGEGEKLFF. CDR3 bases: TGTGCCACCGGGGAGGGAGAAAAACTGTTTTTT.

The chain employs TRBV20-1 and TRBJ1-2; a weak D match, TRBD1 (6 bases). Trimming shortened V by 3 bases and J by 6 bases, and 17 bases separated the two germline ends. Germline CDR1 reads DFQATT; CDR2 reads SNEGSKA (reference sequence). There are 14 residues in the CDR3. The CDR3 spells CSASGMQGLDGYTF. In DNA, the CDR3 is TGCAGTGCTAGTGGTATGCAGGGGTTGGATGGCTACACCTTC.

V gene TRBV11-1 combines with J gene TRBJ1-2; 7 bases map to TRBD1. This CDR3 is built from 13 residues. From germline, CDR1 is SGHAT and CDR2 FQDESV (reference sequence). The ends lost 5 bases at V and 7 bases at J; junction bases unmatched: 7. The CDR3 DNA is TGTGCCAGCAGCCCTTCAAGACAGGGTGGCTACACCTTC. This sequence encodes CASSPSRQGGYTF.

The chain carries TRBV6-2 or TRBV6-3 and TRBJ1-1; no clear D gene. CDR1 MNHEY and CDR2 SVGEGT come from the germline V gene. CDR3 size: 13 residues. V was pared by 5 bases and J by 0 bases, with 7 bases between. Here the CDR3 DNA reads TGTGCCAGCAGTCTTGAGATGAACACTGAAGCTTTCTTT. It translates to CASSLEMNTEAFF.

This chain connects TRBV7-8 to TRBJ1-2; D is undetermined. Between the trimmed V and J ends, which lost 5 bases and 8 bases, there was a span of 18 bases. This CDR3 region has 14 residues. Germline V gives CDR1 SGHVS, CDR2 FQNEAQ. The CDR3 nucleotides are TGTGCCAGCAGCCCTGAGGCCCCAGTGTTGGGCTACACCTTC. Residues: CASSPEAPVLGYTF. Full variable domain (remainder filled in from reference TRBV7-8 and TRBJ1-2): GAGVSQSPRYKVAKRGQDVALRCDPISGHVSLFWYQQALGQGPEFLTYFQNEAQLDKSGLPSDRFFAERPEGSVSTLKIQRTQQEDSAVYLCASSPEAPVLGYTFGSGTRLTVV.

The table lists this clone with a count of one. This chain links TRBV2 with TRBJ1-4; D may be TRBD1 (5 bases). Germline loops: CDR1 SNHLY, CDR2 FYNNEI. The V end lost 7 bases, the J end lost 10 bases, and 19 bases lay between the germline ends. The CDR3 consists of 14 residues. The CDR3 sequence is CASIEGVGTGKLFF. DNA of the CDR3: TGTGCCAGCATCGAAGGGGTCGGTACGGGAAAACTGTTTTTT.

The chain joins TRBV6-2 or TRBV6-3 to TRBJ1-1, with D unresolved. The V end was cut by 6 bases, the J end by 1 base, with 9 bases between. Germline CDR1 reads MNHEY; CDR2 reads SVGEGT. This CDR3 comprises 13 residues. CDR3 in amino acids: CASSWKGNTEAFF. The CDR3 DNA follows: TGTGCCAGCAGCTGGAAGGGGAACACTGAAGCTTTCTTT.

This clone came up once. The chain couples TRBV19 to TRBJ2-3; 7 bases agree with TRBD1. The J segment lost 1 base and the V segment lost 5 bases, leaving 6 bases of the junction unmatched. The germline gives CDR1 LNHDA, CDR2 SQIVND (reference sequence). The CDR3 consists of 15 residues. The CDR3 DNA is TGTGCCAGTAGTCGCAGGGGGATCGGCACAGATACGCAGTATTTT. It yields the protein CASSRRGIGTDTQYF.

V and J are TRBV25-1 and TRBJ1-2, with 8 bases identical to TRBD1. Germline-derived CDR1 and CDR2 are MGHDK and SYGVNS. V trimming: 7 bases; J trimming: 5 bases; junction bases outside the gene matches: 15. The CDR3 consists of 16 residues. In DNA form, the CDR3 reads TGTGCCAGCACCGGGCTCGCCGGACAGGGACAGTATGGCTACACCTTC. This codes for CASTGLAGQGQYGYTF.

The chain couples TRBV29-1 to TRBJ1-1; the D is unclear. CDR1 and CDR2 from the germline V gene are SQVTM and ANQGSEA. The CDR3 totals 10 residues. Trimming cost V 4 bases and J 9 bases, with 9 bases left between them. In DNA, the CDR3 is TGCAGCGTTGGGGAGATTAAAGCTTTCTTT. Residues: CSVGEIKAFF. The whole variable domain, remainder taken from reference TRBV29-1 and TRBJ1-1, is SAVISQKPSRDICQRGTSLTIQCQVDSQVTMMFWYRQQPGQSLTLIATANQGSEATYESGFVIDKFPISRPNLTFSTLTVSNMSPEDSSIYLCSVGEIKAFFGQGTRLTVV.

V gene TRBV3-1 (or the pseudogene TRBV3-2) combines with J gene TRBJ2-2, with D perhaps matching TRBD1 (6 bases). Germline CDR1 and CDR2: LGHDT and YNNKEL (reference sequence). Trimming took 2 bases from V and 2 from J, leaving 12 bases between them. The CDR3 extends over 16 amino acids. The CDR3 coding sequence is TGTGCCAGCAGCCAACTCTCAGGGACAAACACCGGGGAGCTGTTTTTT. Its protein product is CASSQLSGTNTGELFF.

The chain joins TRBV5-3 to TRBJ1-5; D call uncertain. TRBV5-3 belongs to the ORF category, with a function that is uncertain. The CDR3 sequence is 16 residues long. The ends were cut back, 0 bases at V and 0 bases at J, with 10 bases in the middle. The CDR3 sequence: CARSLGADYSNQPQHF. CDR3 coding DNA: TGTGCCAGAAGCTTGGGGGCAGATTATAGCAATCAGCCCCAGCATTTT.

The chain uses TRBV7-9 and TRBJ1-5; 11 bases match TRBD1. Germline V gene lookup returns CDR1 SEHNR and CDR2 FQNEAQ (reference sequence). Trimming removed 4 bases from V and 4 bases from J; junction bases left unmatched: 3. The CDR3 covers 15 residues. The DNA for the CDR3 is TGTGCCAGCAGCTCGGACAGGGGGCCTAATCAGCCCCAGCATTTT. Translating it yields CASSSDRGPNQPQHF. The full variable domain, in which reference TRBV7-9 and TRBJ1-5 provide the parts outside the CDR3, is DTGVSQNPRHKITKRGQNVTFRCDPISEHNRLYWYRQTLGQGPEFLTYFQNEAQLEKSRLLSDRFSAERPKGSFSTLEIQRTEQGDSAMYLCASSSDRGPNQPQHFGDGTRLSIL.

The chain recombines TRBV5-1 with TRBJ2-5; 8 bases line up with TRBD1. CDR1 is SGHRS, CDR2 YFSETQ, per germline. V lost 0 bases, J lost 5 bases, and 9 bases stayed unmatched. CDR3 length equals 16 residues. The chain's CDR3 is CASSLDGTGAMETQYF. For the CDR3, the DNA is TGCGCCAGCAGCTTGGATGGGACAGGTGCAATGGAGACCCAGTACTTC. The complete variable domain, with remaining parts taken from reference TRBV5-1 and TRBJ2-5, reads KAGVTQTPRYLIKTRGQQVTLSCSPISGHRSVSWYQQTPGQGLQFLFEYFSETQRNKGNFPGRFSGRQFSNSRSEMNVSTLELGDSALYLCASSLDGTGAMETQYFGPGTRLLVL.

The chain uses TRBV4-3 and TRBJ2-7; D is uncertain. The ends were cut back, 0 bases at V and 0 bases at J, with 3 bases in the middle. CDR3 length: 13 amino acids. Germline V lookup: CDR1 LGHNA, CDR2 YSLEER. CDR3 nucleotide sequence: TGCGCCAGCAGCCAAGACGACTCCTACGAGCAGTACTTC. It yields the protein CASSQDDSYEQYF.

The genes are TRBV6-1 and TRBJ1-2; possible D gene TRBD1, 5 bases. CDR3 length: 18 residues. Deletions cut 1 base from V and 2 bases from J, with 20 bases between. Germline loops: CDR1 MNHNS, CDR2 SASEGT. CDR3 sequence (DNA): TGTGCCAGCAGTGAAGGATTGGGGCTTCGACAACTAAACTATGGCTACACCTTC. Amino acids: CASSEGLGLRQLNYGYTF.

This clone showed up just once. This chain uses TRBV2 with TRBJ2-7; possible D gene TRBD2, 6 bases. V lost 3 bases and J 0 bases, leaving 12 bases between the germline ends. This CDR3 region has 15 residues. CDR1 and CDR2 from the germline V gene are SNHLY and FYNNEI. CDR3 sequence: CASSEWDSNSYEQYF. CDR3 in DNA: TGTGCCAGCAGTGAGTGGGACTCGAACTCCTACGAGCAGTACTTC.